These 27 T cell receptor beta chains originate from one sample sequenced in a study of CD8 T cells in Susac syndrome. An amount of RNA that ranged from 0.5 to 1 ug was reverse transcribed with random hexamers. TCRdb reprocessed the immunoSEQ multiplex PCR reads with MiXCR, giving one entry per CDR3 protein. In the table there are about 140,000 distinct CDR3 sequences, 95% of which are singletons. Sequencing was done on a sample of CD4+ T cells from PBMCs. These receptors all stem from a human donor with Susac syndrome.

The chain combines TRBV20-1 with TRBJ2-2, with no clear D. Germline assignment: CDR1 DFQATT and CDR2 SNEGSKA (reference sequence). The CDR3 spans 16 residues. Trimming took 0 bases from V and 0 from J, leaving 11 bases between them. The chain's CDR3 is CSARDLSRTNTGELFF. For the CDR3, the DNA is TGCAGTGCTAGAGATCTCTCGCGTACGAACACCGGGGAGCTGTTTTTT.

CDR3 in DNA: TGTGCCAGCAGTCCTCCGGGACAGGGTTTTGATTACACTGAAGCTTTCTTT. Translating it yields CASSPPGQGFDYTEAFF. The V and J genes are TRBV2 and TRBJ1-1; TRBD1 matches 9 bases. The V gene's germline CDR1 is SNHLY and CDR2 FYNNEI. CDR3 size: 17 residues. V lost 5 bases, J lost 3 bases, and 13 bases stayed unmatched.

The V and J genes are TRBV6-1 and TRBJ2-5; D assignment may be TRBD1 or TRBD2 (6 bases each). The CDR3 has 17 residues. CDR1 is MNHNS and CDR2 is SASEGT in the germline V gene. V dropped 4 bases and J dropped 5 bases, with 23 bases sitting between them. In DNA form, the CDR3 reads TGTGCCAGCAGTGTGGGGGGCACGTTTGCCCCCGCGGAGACCCAGTACTTC. Amino acid sequence: CASSVGGTFAPAETQYF.

The chain employs TRBV2 and TRBJ1-5; TRBD1 matches 7 bases. The ends lost 2 bases at V and 1 base at J; junction bases unmatched: 5. Per germline, CDR1 SNHLY and CDR2 FYNNEI. The length of the CDR3 is 16 residues. Written as DNA, the CDR3 is TGTGCCAGCAGTGAAACAGGGGTTTTGAGCAATCAGCCCCAGCATTTT. Translating it yields CASSETGVLSNQPQHF.

The chain has TRBV4-1 and TRBJ1-5; D gene uncertain. The germline V gene has CDR1 MGHRA and CDR2 YSYEKL. CDR3 size: 15 residues. Trimming shortened V by 2 bases and J by 0 bases, and 8 bases separated the two germline ends. As DNA, the CDR3 is TGCGCCAGCAGCCAATGGGGAAATAGCAATCAGCCCCAGCATTTT. It is translated as CASSQWGNSNQPQHF.

The chain carries TRBV29-1 and TRBJ2-1; 9 nucleotides match TRBD1. CDR1 is SQVTM and CDR2 is ANQGSEA in the germline V gene. The CDR3 extends over 18 amino acids. The J segment lost 0 bases and the V segment lost 6 bases, leaving 15 bases of the junction unmatched. The CDR3, as DNA: TGCAGCGTCGCGCGGGACAGGGCCTTCAGGAGCTCCTACAATGAGCAGTTCTTC. Protein sequence: CSVARDRAFRSSYNEQFF.

The table lists this clonotype with a few counts. The chain combines TRBV20-1 with TRBJ1-1; D may be TRBD1 (6 bases). The CDR3 totals 15 residues. Per germline, CDR1 DFQATT and CDR2 SNEGSKA (reference sequence). V lost 0 bases to trimming and J lost 1 base, with 12 bases between them. The CDR3 reads CSARDQGRRNTEAFF. Here the CDR3 DNA reads TGCAGTGCTAGAGATCAGGGGCGGCGGAACACTGAAGCTTTCTTT.

J is TRBJ2-7 and V is TRBV7-6, with a possible D match to TRBD1 (7 bases). V was shortened by 5 bases and J by 7 bases, with 18 bases between the two germline ends. Germline V gene sequence: CDR1 SGHVS, CDR2 FNYEAQ. The CDR3 is made up of 14 amino acids. The CDR3 nucleotides read TGTGCCAGCAGCAACGCGACAGGGAGGAGGGAGCAGTACTTC. This sequence encodes CASSNATGRREQYF. Using reference TRBV7-6 and TRBJ2-7 for the parts outside the CDR3, the full variable domain is GAGVSQSPRYKVTKRGQDVALRCDPISGHVSLYWYRQALGQGPEFLTYFNYEAQQDKSGLPNDRFSAERPEGSISTLTIQRTEQRDSAMYRCASSNATGRREQYFGPGTRLTVT.

This clonotype was seen once. The chain uses TRBV15 and TRBJ2-1, with 11 bases that match TRBD2. Germline-derived CDR1 and CDR2 are LNHNV and YYDKDF (reference sequence). Trimming removed 3 bases from V and 0 bases from J; junction bases left unmatched: 1. This CDR3 region has 16 residues. In nucleotides, the CDR3 is TGTGCCACCAGCAGGACTAGCGGGGCCTCCTACAATGAGCAGTTCTTC. It translates to CATSRTSGASYNEQFF.

In this sample, this clonotype turned up once. The V and J genes are TRBV5-1 and TRBJ2-1; the match to TRBD2 covers 12 bases. The CDR3 totals 15 residues. Trimming removed 4 bases from V and 9 bases from J; junction bases left unmatched: 8. CDR1 and CDR2 from the germline V gene are SGHRS and YFSETQ. The CDR3, as DNA: TGCGCCAGCAGCCCACCGACTAGCGGGAGAGGTGAGCAGTTCTTC. Encoded protein: CASSPPTSGRGEQFF.

The genes are TRBV29-1 and TRBJ2-1; the D is unclear. V lost 4 bases and J 0 bases, leaving 10 bases between the germline ends. The length of the CDR3 is 14 residues. Germline V gene lookup returns CDR1 SQVTM and CDR2 ANQGSEA. This CDR3 reads CSVATPSSYNEQFF. CDR3 nucleotides: TGCAGCGTTGCGACTCCGAGCTCCTACAATGAGCAGTTCTTC.

This chain uses TRBV14 with TRBJ2-1; D is unclear. The CDR3 totals 13 residues. Germline V gives CDR1 SGHDN, CDR2 FVKESK. With 0 bases removed from V and 12 bases from J, the gap between germline ends came to 12 bases. CDR3 nucleotides: TGTGCCAGCAGCCAAGATGGACCACTGGGGCAGTTCTTC. Residues: CASSQDGPLGQFF.

The CDR3 is CASSPRRGSYEQYF. CDR3 bases: TGTGCCAGCAGCCCCCGTCGGGGGTCCTACGAGCAGTACTTC. The rearrangement joins TRBV3-1 to TRBJ2-7; D may be TRBD2 (6 bases). V was shortened by 4 bases and J by 1 base, with 11 bases between the two germline ends. Germline CDR1 reads LGHDT; CDR2 reads YNNKEL (reference sequence). The CDR3 contains 14 residues.

V is TRBV25-1 and J is TRBJ2-5; D ambiguous. There are 15 residues in the CDR3. V dropped 4 bases and J dropped 2 bases, with 14 bases sitting between them. Germline V gene sequence: CDR1 MGHDK, CDR2 SYGVNS. The CDR3 spells CASSAWDRKQETQYF. The CDR3 DNA sequence: TGTGCCAGCAGTGCCTGGGATAGGAAGCAAGAGACCCAGTACTTC.

This rearrangement joins TRBV28 to TRBJ2-1, with D perhaps matching TRBD2 (5 bases). Looked up from germline, CDR1 is MDHEN and CDR2 is SYDVKM. V lost 2 bases and J lost 10, with 15 bases in between. The CDR3 is 14 residues long. The DNA for the CDR3 is TGTGCCAGCAGTTTACCCTCGAGACGCGGGGAGCAGTTCTTC. This encodes CASSLPSRRGEQFF.

The V gene is TRBV20-1, the J gene TRBJ1-5; possibly TRBD1 for D (5 bases). Germline V CDR1 and CDR2: DFQATT, SNEGSKA (reference sequence). The CDR3 length is 13 residues. The germline V and J ends were trimmed by 5 bases and 3 bases, with 11 bases remaining between them. The CDR3 coding sequence is TGCAGTGCTTCCCAGGGTTACAATCAGCCCCAGCATTTT. This codes for CSASQGYNQPQHF.

This chain joins TRBV3-1 and TRBJ1-1, with D possibly matching TRBD1 (5 bases). The CDR3 has 14 amino acids. Deletions cut 0 bases from V and 3 bases from J, with 8 bases between. Germline V gene data show CDR1 as LGHDT and CDR2 as YNNKEL (reference sequence). The CDR3 protein is CASSQDTGDTEAFF. In DNA, the CDR3 is TGTGCCAGCAGCCAAGACACAGGCGACACTGAAGCTTTCTTT.

The rearrangement joins TRBV23-1 to TRBJ2-3, with TRBD2 matching 9 bases. TRBV23-1 is recorded as an ORF, its role being uncertain. The length of the CDR3 is 19 residues. The J segment lost 2 bases and the V segment lost 2 bases, leaving 14 bases of the junction unmatched. The CDR3 DNA sequence: TGCGCCAGCAGTCAAGCCCTTAGCGGGAGACCCTGGACCACAGATACGCAGTATTTT. Translated: CASSQALSGRPWTTDTQYF.

V is TRBV12-3 or TRBV12-4 and J is TRBJ1-2; tentatively, D is TRBD1 (5 bases). The CDR3 runs to 14 residues. Trimming removed 6 bases at V and 6 bases at J, with 17 bases between. DNA for the CDR3: TGTGCCAGCAGATCCTCCGACAGAGCCCATGGCTACACCTTC. This gives the protein CASRSSDRAHGYTF.

This clonotype was counted a few times. The chain links TRBV29-1 to TRBJ2-3; a possible D gene is TRBD2 (5 bases). Looked up from germline, CDR1 is SQVTM and CDR2 is ANQGSEA. The CDR3 totals 12 residues. Trimming stripped 6 bases from V and 2 bases from J, with 9 bases between. CDR3 amino acids: CSVRRDTDTQYF. The CDR3 nucleotides read TGCAGCGTCCGACGGGACACAGATACGCAGTATTTT.

The chain joins TRBV20-1 to TRBJ1-1; tentative D call: TRBD1 (6 bases). The CDR3 spans 16 residues. Germline assignment: CDR1 DFQATT and CDR2 SNEGSKA (reference sequence). The V end lost 5 bases, the J end lost 0 bases, and 19 bases lay between the germline ends. CDR3 sequence reads: CSAPTTGSFMNTEAFF. CDR3 DNA: TGCAGTGCTCCCACTACAGGGTCGTTCATGAACACTGAAGCTTTCTTT.

The chain carries TRBV30 and TRBJ1-1; 8 bases fit TRBD1. The V and J ends lost 3 bases and 4 bases, in that order; junction bases with no gene match: 4. Germline loops: CDR1 GTSNPN, CDR2 SVGIG (reference sequence). There are 13 residues in the CDR3. The CDR3 sequence is CAWRGQGATEAFF. CDR3 coding DNA: TGTGCCTGGAGAGGACAGGGAGCCACTGAAGCTTTCTTT.

The chain is built from TRBV3-1 and TRBJ1-1, with D possibly being TRBD1 (6 bases). In germline, CDR1 is LGHDT, CDR2 YNNKEL (reference sequence). With 0 bases removed from V and 7 bases from J, the gap between germline ends came to 12 bases. The CDR3 extends over 14 amino acids. CDR3 in amino acids: CASSQDLGRGEAFF. DNA of the CDR3: TGTGCCAGCAGCCAAGATCTTGGCAGGGGTGAAGCTTTCTTT.

The chain joins TRBV7-9 to TRBJ2-1, with TRBD2 matching over 11 bases. CDR1 SEHNR and CDR2 FQNEAQ come from the germline V gene (reference sequence). The CDR3 extends over 16 amino acids. V lost 6 bases and J lost 9; bases outside the gene matches: 13. The CDR3 DNA is TGTGCCAGCAGTTCAGGCCCCACTAGCGGGAGTTCTGAGCAGTTCTTC. Translating it yields CASSSGPTSGSSEQFF.

This chain links TRBV23-1 with TRBJ2-1; D unresolved. TRBV23-1 is given ORF status, its function remaining uncertain. The CDR3 has 13 residues. V lost 6 bases and J lost 4, with 10 bases in between. DNA for the CDR3: TGCGCCAGCAGGCCGGCCGGATACAATGAGCAGTTCTTC. Its protein product is CASRPAGYNEQFF.

The chain recombines TRBV6-2 or TRBV6-3 with TRBJ2-1; D may be TRBD2 (5 bases). Looked up from germline, CDR1 is MNHEY and CDR2 is SVGEGT. V lost 4 bases and J 3 bases, leaving 10 bases between the germline ends. CDR3 size: 14 residues. The CDR3 nucleotides are TGTGCCAGCAGTTCCAGCGGAGACTACAATGAGCAGTTCTTC. This translates into CASSSSGDYNEQFF.

V usage is TRBV20-1 and J usage is TRBJ1-2; tentative D call: TRBD1 (6 bases). With 0 bases removed from V and 3 bases from J, the gap between germline ends came to 17 bases. Looked up from germline, CDR1 is DFQATT and CDR2 is SNEGSKA (reference sequence). The CDR3 runs to 16 residues. The chain's CDR3 is CSARDPNRQDDYGYTF. CDR3 sequence (DNA): TGCAGTGCTAGAGATCCAAACCGACAGGACGACTATGGCTACACCTTC.